These 27 T cell receptor beta chains share one sample of origin, sequenced in a study of blood T cell repertoires in COVID-19. Here immunoSEQ multiplex PCR was the method, and the copy in TCRdb shows in-frame clones only, minus some. The sample has 250,000 to 400,000 clones; roughly nine tenths are singletons. Sequencing was performed on peripheral blood. The receptors stem from a woman under 40 with COVID-19, enrolled during active disease.

The chain links TRBV7-9 to TRBJ2-5, with 9 bases identical to TRBD1. Germline CDR1 is SEHNR and CDR2 is FQNEAQ (reference sequence). V lost 4 bases and J lost 6; bases outside the gene matches: 12. CDR3 size: 16 residues. The chain's CDR3 is CASSSFSGTGPKTQYF. The CDR3 DNA follows: TGTGCCAGCAGCTCCTTTTCGGGGACAGGGCCCAAGACCCAGTACTTC.

The chain uses TRBV19 and TRBJ2-1; possibly TRBD2 for D (5 bases). This CDR3 contains 13 residues. V dropped 4 bases and J dropped 8 bases, with 12 bases sitting between them. CDR1 and CDR2 (germline): LNHDA, SQIVND (reference sequence). The CDR3 region is CASSNRLTDEQFF. CDR3 in DNA: TGTGCCAGTAGTAATAGACTAACAGATGAGCAGTTCTTC.

The chain combines TRBV30 with TRBJ1-1; 7 bases are shared with TRBD1. CDR1 is GTSNPN, CDR2 SVGIG, per germline (reference sequence). This CDR3 has 15 amino acids. V dropped 1 base and J dropped 0; count of bases not matched to a gene: 5. The CDR3 sequence: CAWSGGQVMNTEAFF. The DNA for the CDR3 is TGTGCCTGGAGTGGAGGACAGGTCATGAACACTGAAGCTTTCTTT.

This sequence joins TRBV29-1 and TRBJ1-5, with D unresolved. The length of the CDR3 is 14 residues. Germline V gene lookup returns CDR1 SQVTM and CDR2 ANQGSEA. Deletions cut 5 bases from V and 5 bases from J, with 16 bases between. CDR3: CSVRSEGDDQPQHF. DNA for the CDR3: TGCAGCGTTCGCAGCGAGGGAGACGATCAGCCCCAGCATTTT.

V and J are TRBV19 and TRBJ1-2; tentative D call: TRBD1 (6 bases). The CDR3 contains 14 residues. The germline V and J ends were trimmed by 1 base and 4 bases, with 10 bases remaining between them. CDR1 is LNHDA and CDR2 is SQIVND in the germline V gene (reference sequence). The CDR3 DNA sequence: TGTGCCAGTAGTATAGGGACAGCCGTCTATGGCTACACCTTC. Translating it yields CASSIGTAVYGYTF.

The chain uses TRBV28 and TRBJ2-1; 7 positions match TRBD2. J lost 2 bases, V lost 2 bases, and 6 bases had no gene match. Germline CDR1 and CDR2: MDHEN and SYDVKM. This CDR3 has 16 amino acids. The CDR3 region is CASSLGAGTTYNEQFF. The CDR3 nucleotides read TGTGCCAGCAGTTTAGGGGCGGGGACTACCTACAATGAGCAGTTCTTC.

V usage is TRBV28 and J usage is TRBJ1-5; 8 bases are a match to TRBD1. This CDR3 comprises 13 residues. V lost 10 bases, J lost 4 bases, and 6 bases stayed unmatched. CDR1 is MDHEN and CDR2 is SYDVKM in the germline V gene. The CDR3 DNA is TGTGCCACTCAGAGACAGGGGAATCAGCCCCAGCATTTT. Translation: CATQRQGNQPQHF.

The chain links TRBV6-1 to TRBJ1-1; TRBD1 might be the D (5 bases). V dropped 3 bases and J dropped 3 bases, with 11 bases sitting between them. The CDR3 has 14 amino acids. In germline, CDR1 is MNHNS, CDR2 SASEGT. CDR3 DNA sequence: TGTGCCAGCAGTGAGGACATCGTTTACACTGAAGCTTTCTTT. This gives the protein CASSEDIVYTEAFF.

This clone was seen only a few times. The CDR3 nucleotides read TGTGCCAGCAGCCCTCTAGCGGGCTCGAACACCGGGGAGCTGTTTTTT. Encoded protein: CASSPLAGSNTGELFF. This chain links TRBV2 with TRBJ2-2; 8 nucleotides line up with TRBD2. V trimming: 6 bases; J trimming: 0 bases; junction bases outside the gene matches: 6. CDR3 size: 16 residues. Germline V gives CDR1 SNHLY, CDR2 FYNNEI.

The rearrangement links TRBV19 to TRBJ2-1; a weak D match, TRBD2 (6 bases). Germline-derived CDR1 and CDR2 are LNHDA and SQIVND (reference sequence). Trimming shortened V by 1 base and J by 7 bases, and 14 bases separated the two germline ends. The CDR3 consists of 15 residues. As DNA, the CDR3 is TGTGCCAGTAGTATAGTTCACGGGACTTTGAATGAGCAGTTCTTC. Its translation is CASSIVHGTLNEQFF. Looking up the rest from reference TRBV19 and TRBJ2-1 gives the full variable domain: DGGITQSPKYLFRKEGQNVTLSCEQNLNHDAMYWYRQDPGQGLRLIYYSQIVNDFQKGDIAEGYSVSREKKESFPLTVTSAQKNPTAFYLCASSIVHGTLNEQFFGPGTRLTVL.

The genes are TRBV6-5 and TRBJ2-7; 11 bases map to TRBD2. V shed 6 bases and J 1 base; nucleotides not matched to a gene: 5. The germline gives CDR1 MNHEY, CDR2 SVGAGI. The CDR3 spans 15 residues. CDR3 residues: CASRGLAGVSYEQYF. The CDR3, as DNA: TGTGCCAGCAGAGGACTAGCGGGTGTTTCCTACGAGCAGTACTTC.

This clone was picked up a small number of times. The rearrangement joins TRBV20-1 to TRBJ1-1, with D hard to call. V was cut by 3 bases and J by 2 bases, with 16 bases left in between. Germline CDR1 and CDR2: DFQATT and SNEGSKA (reference sequence). This CDR3 is built from 15 residues. For the CDR3, the DNA is TGCAGTGCTAGTGAGGCTGTGGGAGGAAACACTGAAGCTTTCTTT. Its translation: CSASEAVGGNTEAFF.

V gene TRBV7-9 combines with J gene TRBJ1-5; 7 bases are a match to TRBD1. V lost 5 bases and J lost 5; bases outside the gene matches: 6. CDR1 is SEHNR and CDR2 is FQNEAQ in the germline V gene (reference sequence). This CDR3 is built from 14 residues. The CDR3 is CASSSYGTDQPQHF. Here the CDR3 DNA reads TGTGCCAGCAGCAGTTACGGGACAGATCAGCCCCAGCATTTT.

The CDR3 protein is CSASDLAGGPREQYF. The DNA of the CDR3 is TGCAGTGCTAGTGACCTAGCGGGAGGGCCCAGGGAGCAGTACTTC. The chain employs TRBV20-1 and TRBJ2-7, with TRBD2 matching over 12 bases. The V segment lost 3 bases and the J segment 7 bases; nucleotides outside the gene matches: 10. This CDR3 has 15 residues. CDR1 DFQATT and CDR2 SNEGSKA come from the germline V gene (reference sequence).

V and J are TRBV5-8 and TRBJ1-5; TRBD1 might be the D (6 bases). The CDR3 covers 17 residues. Germline CDR1 is SGHTS and CDR2 is YDEGEE. V was pared by 3 bases and J by 1 base, with 17 bases between. CDR3 residues: CASSSIQGPGSNQPQHF. The CDR3 DNA reads as TGTGCCAGCAGCTCGATACAGGGACCCGGCAGCAATCAGCCCCAGCATTTT.

The V gene is TRBV29-1, the J gene TRBJ2-1; 15 bases line up with TRBD2. Germline trimming cut 6 bases from V and 3 bases from J; bases unmatched to any gene: 9. The CDR3 spans 17 residues. Per germline, CDR1 SQVTM and CDR2 ANQGSEA. This chain's CDR3 is CSVPGLAGGKNYNEQFF. In DNA form, the CDR3 reads TGCAGCGTCCCAGGACTAGCGGGAGGGAAAAACTACAATGAGCAGTTCTTC.

The V and J genes are TRBV19 and TRBJ2-5; 7 bases are a match to TRBD2. CDR3 length: 15 residues. The germline V gene has CDR1 LNHDA and CDR2 SQIVND (reference sequence). V shed 4 bases, J shed 2 bases, and the junction held 7 bases outside the gene matches. The CDR3 sequence is CASSTSSGAQETQYF. The DNA for the CDR3 is TGTGCCAGTAGTACCTCTAGCGGAGCACAAGAGACCCAGTACTTC.

The chain uses TRBV5-1 and TRBJ2-7, with 7 bases lining up with TRBD2. The CDR3 sequence is 15 residues long. V lost 0 bases, J lost 4 bases, and 7 bases stayed unmatched. Looked up from germline, CDR1 is SGHRS and CDR2 is YFSETQ. DNA for the CDR3: TGCGCCAGCAGCTTGGAGACTAGCAATGTGTACGAGCAGTACTTC. This sequence encodes CASSLETSNVYEQYF.

V usage is TRBV5-1 and J usage is TRBJ1-2; D remains unclear. V lost 4 bases and J lost 4, with 14 bases in between. The CDR3 covers 14 residues. Looked up from germline, CDR1 is SGHRS and CDR2 is YFSETQ. The CDR3 sequence: CASSGDHSGYGYTF. CDR3 sequence (DNA): TGCGCCAGCAGCGGAGACCATAGTGGCTATGGCTACACCTTC.

The sample holds one count of this clone. The chain combines TRBV2 with TRBJ2-1; D possibly corresponds to TRBD2 (6 bases). CDR1 SNHLY and CDR2 FYNNEI come from the germline V gene. The CDR3 has 15 amino acids. V was pared by 7 bases and J by 6 bases, with 19 bases between. The CDR3 reads CASISYGSTGNEQFF. CDR3 sequence (DNA): TGTGCCAGCATTTCGTACGGGAGTACGGGCAATGAGCAGTTCTTC.

In DNA, the CDR3 is TGCGCCAGCAGTGAAGGGACTAGCAAAAATGAGCAGTTCTTC. Translating it yields CASSEGTSKNEQFF. V is TRBV10-1 and J is TRBJ2-1; TRBD2 matches 9 bases. CDR1 is WNHNN, CDR2 SYGVQD, per germline (reference sequence). This CDR3 is built from 14 residues. Trimming took 3 bases from V and 7 from J; bases not matched to a gene: 4.

This chain joins TRBV6-5 and TRBJ2-3; TRBD2 matches 8 bases. J was trimmed by 3 bases and V by 4 bases; bases with no gene match: 6. CDR3 length: 15 amino acids. Per the germline V gene, CDR1 is MNHEY and CDR2 is SVGAGI. The CDR3 DNA follows: TGTGCCAGCAGTTTCCTGGCTAGCGGGACAGATACGCAGTATTTT. It yields the protein CASSFLASGTDTQYF.

The V call is TRBV5-4, the J call TRBJ1-1; 7 nucleotides match TRBD1. CDR1 and CDR2 (germline): SGHNT, YYREEE (reference sequence). The CDR3 is 16 residues long. Trimming at V came to 4 bases and at J to 0 bases, leaving 9 bases not matched to a gene. CDR3 residues: CASSRPQGDMNTEAFF. The CDR3 DNA is TGTGCCAGCAGCCGTCCCCAGGGGGACATGAACACTGAAGCTTTCTTT.

The chain combines TRBV5-6 with TRBJ2-7, with D perhaps TRBD1 (5 bases). This CDR3 comprises 15 residues. CDR1 and CDR2 from the germline V gene are SGHDT and YYEEEE. The ends were cut back, 0 bases at V and 1 base at J, with 11 bases in the middle. DNA of the CDR3: TGTGCCAGCAGCTTGGAACAGGCTTGGTCCTACGAGCAGTACTTC. It is translated as CASSLEQAWSYEQYF.

The gene calls are TRBV10-1 and TRBJ1-5; 12 nucleotides align to TRBD1. Germline V gene lookup returns CDR1 WNHNN and CDR2 SYGVQD (reference sequence). The junction had 0 bases not matched to a gene; V was cut back by 2 bases and J by 7 bases. The CDR3 has 14 residues. The CDR3 reads CASSEGTGGQPQHF. The DNA for the CDR3 is TGCGCCAGCAGTGAGGGGACAGGGGGCCAGCCCCAGCATTTT.

CDR3 sequence: CAWSEGVTEAFF. Here the CDR3 DNA reads TGTGCCTGGAGTGAAGGAGTCACTGAAGCTTTCTTT. This chain uses TRBV30 with TRBJ1-1; D remains ambiguous. This CDR3 spans 12 amino acids. The V end was cut by 1 base, the J end by 4 bases, with 7 bases between. Germline lookup yields CDR1 GTSNPN and CDR2 SVGIG (reference sequence).

The rearrangement joins TRBV6-4 to TRBJ2-3; 11 bases align to TRBD2. The ends lost 3 bases at V and 4 bases at J; junction bases unmatched: 6. This CDR3 spans 16 amino acids. Per germline, CDR1 MRHNA and CDR2 SNTAGT. CDR3 coding DNA: TGTGCCAGCAGTGATATAGCGGGAGGGCCCGCAGATACGCAGTATTTT. It is translated as CASSDIAGGPADTQYF.